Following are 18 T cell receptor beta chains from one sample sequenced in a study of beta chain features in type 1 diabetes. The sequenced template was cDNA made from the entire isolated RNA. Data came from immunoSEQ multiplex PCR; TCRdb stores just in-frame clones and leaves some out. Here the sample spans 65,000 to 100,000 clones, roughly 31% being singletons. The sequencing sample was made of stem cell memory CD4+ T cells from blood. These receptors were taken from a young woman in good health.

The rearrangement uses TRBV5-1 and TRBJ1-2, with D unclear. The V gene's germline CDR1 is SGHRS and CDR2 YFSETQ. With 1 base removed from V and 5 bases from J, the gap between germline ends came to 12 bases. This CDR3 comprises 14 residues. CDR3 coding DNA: TGCGCCAGCAGCTTGTCGAACAGTTTGTATGGCTACACCTTC. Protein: CASSLSNSLYGYTF.

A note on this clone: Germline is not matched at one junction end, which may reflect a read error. The CDR3 reads CASSHGQPYGYTF. In nucleotides, the CDR3 is TGTGCCAGCAGCCACGGACAGCCCTATGGCTACACCTTC. This chain uses TRBV4-1 with TRBJ1-2; maybe TRBD1 (6 bases). The CDR3 contains 13 residues. CDR1 is MGHRA and CDR2 is YSYEKL in the germline V gene.

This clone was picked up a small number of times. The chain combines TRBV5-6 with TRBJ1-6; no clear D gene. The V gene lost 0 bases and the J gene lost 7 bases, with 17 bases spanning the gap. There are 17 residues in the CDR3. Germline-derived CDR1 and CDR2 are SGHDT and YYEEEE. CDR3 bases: TGTGCCAGCAGCTTGGGCCGGGTTAGACTCCCAAATTCACCCCTCCACTTT. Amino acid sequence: CASSLGRVRLPNSPLHF.

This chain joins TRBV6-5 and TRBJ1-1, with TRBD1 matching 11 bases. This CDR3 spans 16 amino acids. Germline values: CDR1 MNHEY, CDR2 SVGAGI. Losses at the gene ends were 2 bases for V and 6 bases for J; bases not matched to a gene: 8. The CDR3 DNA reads TGTGCCAGCAGTTACCTTCGGACAGGGGGCAATGCTGAAGCTTTCTTT. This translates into CASSYLRTGGNAEAFF.

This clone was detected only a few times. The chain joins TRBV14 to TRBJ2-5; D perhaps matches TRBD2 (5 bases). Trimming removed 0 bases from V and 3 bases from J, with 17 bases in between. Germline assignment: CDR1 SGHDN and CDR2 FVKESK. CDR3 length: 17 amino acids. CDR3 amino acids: CASSQDVIGGLKETQYF. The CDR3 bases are TGTGCCAGCAGCCAAGATGTCATAGGAGGTCTGAAAGAGACCCAGTACTTC.

The CDR3 DNA reads TGTGCCAGCAGCTCACCTCGGGGGACAGGGGATTATGGCTACACCTTC. Its protein is CASSSPRGTGDYGYTF. The genes are TRBV11-2 and TRBJ1-2; the match to TRBD1 covers 10 bases. The CDR3 is 16 residues long. Trimming at V came to 4 bases and at J to 5 bases, leaving 10 bases not matched to a gene. Germline V CDR1 and CDR2: SGHAT, FQNNGV.

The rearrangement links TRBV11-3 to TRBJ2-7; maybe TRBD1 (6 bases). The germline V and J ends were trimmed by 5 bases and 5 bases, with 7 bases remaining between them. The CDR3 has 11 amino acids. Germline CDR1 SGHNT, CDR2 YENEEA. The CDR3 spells CASSKGDEQYF. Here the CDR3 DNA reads TGTGCCAGCAGCAAGGGGGACGAGCAGTACTTC.

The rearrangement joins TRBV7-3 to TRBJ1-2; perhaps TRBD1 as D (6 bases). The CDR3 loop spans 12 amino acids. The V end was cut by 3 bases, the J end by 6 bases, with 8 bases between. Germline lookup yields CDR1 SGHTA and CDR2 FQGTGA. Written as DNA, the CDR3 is TGTGCCAGCAGCTTGGCAGGGGATGGCTACACCTTC. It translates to CASSLAGDGYTF.

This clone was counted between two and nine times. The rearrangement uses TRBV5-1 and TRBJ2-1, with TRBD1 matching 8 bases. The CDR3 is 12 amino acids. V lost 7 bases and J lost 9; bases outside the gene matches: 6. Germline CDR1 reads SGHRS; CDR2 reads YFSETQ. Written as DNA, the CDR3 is TGCGCCAGCCGGACAGGGTGGGGTGAGCAGTTCTTC. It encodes CASRTGWGEQFF.

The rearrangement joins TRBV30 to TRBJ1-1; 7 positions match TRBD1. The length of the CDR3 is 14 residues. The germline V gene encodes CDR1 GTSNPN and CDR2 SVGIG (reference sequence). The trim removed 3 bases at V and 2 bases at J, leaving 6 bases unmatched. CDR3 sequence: CAWSGDSLNTEAFF. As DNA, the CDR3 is TGTGCCTGGAGCGGGGACAGCCTAAACACTGAAGCTTTCTTT.

CDR3: CASSPRGLGSGGKTQYF. In nucleotides, the CDR3 is TGTGCCAGCAGCCCAAGAGGTTTGGGCAGCGGTGGGAAGACCCAGTACTTC. The chain carries TRBV7-9 and TRBJ2-5; D is perhaps TRBD2 (5 bases). V was clipped by 5 bases and J by 6 bases, with 25 bases between them. The germline CDR1 and CDR2 sequences are SEHNR and FQNEAQ (reference sequence). The length of the CDR3 is 17 residues.

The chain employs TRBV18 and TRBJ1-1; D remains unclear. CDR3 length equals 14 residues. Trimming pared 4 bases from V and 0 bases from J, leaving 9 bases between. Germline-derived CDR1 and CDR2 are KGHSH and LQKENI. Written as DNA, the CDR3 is TGTGCCAGCTCACTCACCGAGTTGAACACTGAAGCTTTCTTT. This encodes CASSLTELNTEAFF.

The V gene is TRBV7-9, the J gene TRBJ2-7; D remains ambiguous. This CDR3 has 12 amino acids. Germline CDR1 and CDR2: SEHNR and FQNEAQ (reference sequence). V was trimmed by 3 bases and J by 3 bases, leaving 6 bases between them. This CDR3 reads CASSFNSYEQYF. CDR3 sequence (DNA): TGTGCCAGCAGCTTCAACAGCTACGAGCAGTACTTC.

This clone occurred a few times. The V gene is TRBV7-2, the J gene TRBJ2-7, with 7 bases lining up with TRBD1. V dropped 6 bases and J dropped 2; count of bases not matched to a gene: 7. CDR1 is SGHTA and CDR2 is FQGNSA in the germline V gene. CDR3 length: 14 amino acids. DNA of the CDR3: TGTGCCAGCAGTCTTATGGGACAGACCTACGAGCAGTACTTC. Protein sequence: CASSLMGQTYEQYF.

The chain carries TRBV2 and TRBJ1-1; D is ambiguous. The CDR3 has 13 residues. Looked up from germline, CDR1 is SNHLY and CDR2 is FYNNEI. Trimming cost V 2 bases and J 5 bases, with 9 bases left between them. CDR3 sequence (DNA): TGTGCCAGCAGTGAACGGGAGGGAACTGAAGCTTTCTTT. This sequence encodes CASSEREGTEAFF.

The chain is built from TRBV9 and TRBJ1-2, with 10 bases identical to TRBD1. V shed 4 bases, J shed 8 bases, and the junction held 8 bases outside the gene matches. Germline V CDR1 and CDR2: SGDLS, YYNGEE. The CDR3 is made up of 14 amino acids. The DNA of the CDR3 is TGTGCCAGCAGCCAGCGACAGGGGGCGAGGGGCTACACCTTC. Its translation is CASSQRQGARGYTF.

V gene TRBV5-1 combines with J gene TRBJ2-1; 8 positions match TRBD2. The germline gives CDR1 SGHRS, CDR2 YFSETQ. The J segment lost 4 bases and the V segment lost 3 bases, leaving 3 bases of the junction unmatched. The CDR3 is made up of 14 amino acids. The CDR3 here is CASSSGGEYNEQFF. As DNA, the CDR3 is TGCGCCAGCAGCTCCGGGGGGGAATACAATGAGCAGTTCTTC.

In DNA, the CDR3 is TGCGCCAGCAGCTTGACGACCCAGCGGGGACAAGAGACCCAGTACTTC. Protein: CASSLTTQRGQETQYF. The genes are TRBV5-1 and TRBJ2-5; 7 bases are a match to TRBD2. V dropped 1 base and J dropped 2; count of bases not matched to a gene: 8. The CDR3 consists of 16 residues. Germline V gene sequence: CDR1 SGHRS, CDR2 YFSETQ.